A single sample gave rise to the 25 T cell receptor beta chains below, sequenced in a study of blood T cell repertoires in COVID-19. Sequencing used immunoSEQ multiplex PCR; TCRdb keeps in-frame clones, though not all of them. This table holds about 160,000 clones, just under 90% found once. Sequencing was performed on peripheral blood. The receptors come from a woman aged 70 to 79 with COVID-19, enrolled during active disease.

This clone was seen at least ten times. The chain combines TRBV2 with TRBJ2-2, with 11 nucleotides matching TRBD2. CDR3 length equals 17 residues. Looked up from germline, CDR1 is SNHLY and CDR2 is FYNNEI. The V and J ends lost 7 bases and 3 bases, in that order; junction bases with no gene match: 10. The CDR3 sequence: CASIKGTSGVHTGELFF. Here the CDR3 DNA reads TGTGCCAGCATCAAGGGGACTAGCGGCGTCCACACCGGGGAGCTGTTTTTT.

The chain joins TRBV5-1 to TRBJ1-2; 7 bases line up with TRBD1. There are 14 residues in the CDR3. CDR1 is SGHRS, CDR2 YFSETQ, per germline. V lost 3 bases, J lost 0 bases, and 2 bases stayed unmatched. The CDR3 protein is CASSWDRTNYGYTF. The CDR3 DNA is TGCGCCAGCAGCTGGGACAGAACTAACTATGGCTACACCTTC.

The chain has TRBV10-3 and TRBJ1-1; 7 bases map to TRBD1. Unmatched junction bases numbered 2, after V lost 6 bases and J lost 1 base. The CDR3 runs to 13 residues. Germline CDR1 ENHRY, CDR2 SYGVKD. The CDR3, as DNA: TGTGCCATCAGCCGGACAGGGAACACTGAAGCTTTCTTT. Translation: CAISRTGNTEAFF.

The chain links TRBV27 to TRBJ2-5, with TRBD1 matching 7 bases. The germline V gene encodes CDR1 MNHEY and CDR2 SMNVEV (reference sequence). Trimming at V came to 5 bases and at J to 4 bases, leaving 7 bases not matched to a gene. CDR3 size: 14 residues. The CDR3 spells CASSIRGSRETQYF. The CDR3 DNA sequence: TGTGCCAGCAGTATCAGGGGGTCGAGAGAGACCCAGTACTTC.

CDR3 sequence: CASSLAVSGGYNEQFF. In DNA form, the CDR3 reads TGTGCCAGCAGCTTAGCCGTAAGCGGGGGTTACAATGAGCAGTTCTTC. V gene TRBV7-2 combines with J gene TRBJ2-1, with TRBD2 matching 8 bases. Germline CDR1 reads SGHTA; CDR2 reads FQGNSA. V shed 0 bases and J 4 bases; nucleotides not matched to a gene: 5. This CDR3 comprises 16 residues.

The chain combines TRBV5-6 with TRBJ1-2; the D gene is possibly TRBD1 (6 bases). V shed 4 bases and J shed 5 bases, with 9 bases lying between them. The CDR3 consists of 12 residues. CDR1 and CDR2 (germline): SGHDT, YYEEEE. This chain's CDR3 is CASSPQGYGYTF. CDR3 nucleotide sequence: TGTGCCAGCAGCCCACAGGGTTATGGCTACACCTTC.

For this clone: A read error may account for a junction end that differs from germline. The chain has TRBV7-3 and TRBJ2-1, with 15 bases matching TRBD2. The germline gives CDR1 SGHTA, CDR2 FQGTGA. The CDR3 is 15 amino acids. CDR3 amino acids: CASSFGTSGGNGQFF. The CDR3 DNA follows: TGTGCCAGCAGCTTTGGGACTAGCGGGGGGAATGGGCAGTTCTTC.

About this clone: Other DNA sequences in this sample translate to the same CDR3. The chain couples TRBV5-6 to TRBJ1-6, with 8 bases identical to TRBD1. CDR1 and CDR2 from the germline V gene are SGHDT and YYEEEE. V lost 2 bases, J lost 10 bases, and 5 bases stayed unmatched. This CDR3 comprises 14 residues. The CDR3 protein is CASSLQGVGSPLHF. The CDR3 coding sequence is TGTGCCAGCAGCTTACAGGGGGTGGGATCACCCCTCCACTTT.

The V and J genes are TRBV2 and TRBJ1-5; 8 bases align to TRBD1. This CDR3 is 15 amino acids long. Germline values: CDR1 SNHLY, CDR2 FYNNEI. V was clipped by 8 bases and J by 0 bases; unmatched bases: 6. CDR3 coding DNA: TGTGCCAGCGGGTCGACAGGGGTTAGCAATCAGCCCCAGCATTTT. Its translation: CASGSTGVSNQPQHF.

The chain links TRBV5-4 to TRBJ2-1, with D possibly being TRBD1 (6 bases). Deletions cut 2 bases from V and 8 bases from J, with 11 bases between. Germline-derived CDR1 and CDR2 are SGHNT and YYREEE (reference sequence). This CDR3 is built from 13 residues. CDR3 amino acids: CASSLRDIDEQFF. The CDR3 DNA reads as TGTGCCAGCAGCTTACGGGACATCGATGAGCAGTTCTTC.

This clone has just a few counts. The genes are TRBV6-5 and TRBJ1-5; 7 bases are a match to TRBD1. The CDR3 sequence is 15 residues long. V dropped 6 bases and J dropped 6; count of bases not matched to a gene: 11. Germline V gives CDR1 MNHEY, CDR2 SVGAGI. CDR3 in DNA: TGTGCCAGCAGCTTCTCCACAGGGGTCGGTCAGCCCCAGCATTTT. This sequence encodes CASSFSTGVGQPQHF.

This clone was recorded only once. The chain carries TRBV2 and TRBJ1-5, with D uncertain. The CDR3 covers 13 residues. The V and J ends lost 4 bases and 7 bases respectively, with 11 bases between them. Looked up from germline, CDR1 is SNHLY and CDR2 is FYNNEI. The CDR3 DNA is TGTGCCAGCAGTGGCCTCGGCGGGCAGCCCCAGCATTTT. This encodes CASSGLGGQPQHF. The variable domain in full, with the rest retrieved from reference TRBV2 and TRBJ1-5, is EPEVTQTPSHQVTQMGQEVILRCVPISNHLYFYWYRQILGQKVEFLVSFYNNEISEKSEIFDDQFSVERPDGSNFTLKIRSTKLEDSAMYFCASSGLGGQPQHFGDGTRLSIL.

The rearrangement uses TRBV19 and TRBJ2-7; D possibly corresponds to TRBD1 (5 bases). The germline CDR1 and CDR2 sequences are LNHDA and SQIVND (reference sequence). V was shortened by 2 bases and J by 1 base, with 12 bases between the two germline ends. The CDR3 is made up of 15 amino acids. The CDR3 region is CASSIQGSVSYEQYF. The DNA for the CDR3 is TGTGCCAGTAGTATACAGGGCTCGGTATCCTACGAGCAGTACTTC.

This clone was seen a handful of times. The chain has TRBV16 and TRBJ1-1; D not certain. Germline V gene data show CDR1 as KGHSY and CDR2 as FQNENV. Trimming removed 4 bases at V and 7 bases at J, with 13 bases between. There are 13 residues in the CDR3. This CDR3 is CASSPRGGGEAFF. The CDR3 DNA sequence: TGTGCCAGCAGCCCCCGGGGTGGCGGTGAAGCTTTCTTT.

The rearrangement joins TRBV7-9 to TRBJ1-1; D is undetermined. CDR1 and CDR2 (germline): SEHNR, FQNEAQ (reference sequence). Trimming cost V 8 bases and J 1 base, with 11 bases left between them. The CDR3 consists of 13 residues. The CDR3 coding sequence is TGTGCCAGCGTCTCGGAGCGGAACACTGAAGCTTTCTTT. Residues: CASVSERNTEAFF.

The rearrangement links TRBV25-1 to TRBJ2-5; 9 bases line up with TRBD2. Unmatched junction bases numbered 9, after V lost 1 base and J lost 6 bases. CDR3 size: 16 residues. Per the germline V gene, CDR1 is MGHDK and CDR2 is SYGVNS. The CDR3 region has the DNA TGTGCCAGCAGTGAATTTCGCGGGGGGGTCAGGAAGACCCAGTACTTC. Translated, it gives CASSEFRGGVRKTQYF.

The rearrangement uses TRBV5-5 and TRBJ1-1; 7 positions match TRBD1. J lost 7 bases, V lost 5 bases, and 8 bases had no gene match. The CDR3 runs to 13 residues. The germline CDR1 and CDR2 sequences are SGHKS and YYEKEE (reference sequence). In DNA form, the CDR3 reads TGTGCCAGCAGTAACCCAGGGGGAGGTGAAGCTTTCTTT. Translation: CASSNPGGGEAFF.

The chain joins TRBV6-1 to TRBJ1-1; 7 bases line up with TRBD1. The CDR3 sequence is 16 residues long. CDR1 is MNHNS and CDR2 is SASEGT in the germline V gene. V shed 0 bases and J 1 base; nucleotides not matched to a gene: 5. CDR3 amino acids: CASSEAGRGTNTEAFF. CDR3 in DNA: TGTGCCAGCAGTGAAGCGGGCAGGGGGACGAACACTGAAGCTTTCTTT.

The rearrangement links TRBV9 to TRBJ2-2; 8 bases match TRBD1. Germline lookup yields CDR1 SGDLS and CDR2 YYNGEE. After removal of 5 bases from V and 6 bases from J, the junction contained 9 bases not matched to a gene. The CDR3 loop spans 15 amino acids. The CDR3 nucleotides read TGTGCCAGCAGTGCAACAGGGGGATCCCCCGGGGAGCTGTTTTTT. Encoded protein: CASSATGGSPGELFF.

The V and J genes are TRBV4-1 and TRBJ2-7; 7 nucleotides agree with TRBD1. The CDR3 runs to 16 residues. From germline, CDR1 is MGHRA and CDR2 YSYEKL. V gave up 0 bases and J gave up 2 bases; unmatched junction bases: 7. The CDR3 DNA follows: TGCGCCAGCAGCCAAGAATTCCGGACAGGTGCCTACGAGCAGTACTTC. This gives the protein CASSQEFRTGAYEQYF.

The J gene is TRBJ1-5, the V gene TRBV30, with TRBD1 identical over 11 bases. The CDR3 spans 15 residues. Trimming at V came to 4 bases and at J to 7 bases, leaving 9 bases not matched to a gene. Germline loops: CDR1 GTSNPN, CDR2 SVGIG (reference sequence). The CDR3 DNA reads TGTGCCTGGAATCCCGGACAGGGGGCTGGGCAGCCCCAGCATTTT. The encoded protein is CAWNPGQGAGQPQHF.

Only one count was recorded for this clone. CDR3 in amino acids: CASRDSGQDEQYF. CDR3 nucleotides: TGTGCCAGCAGGGACTCCGGGCAAGACGAGCAGTACTTC. The V call is TRBV6-5, the J call TRBJ2-7; D might be TRBD2 (5 bases). CDR3 size: 13 residues. From germline, CDR1 is MNHEY and CDR2 SVGAGI. Trimming left V 6 bases short and J 5 bases short, with 14 bases between.

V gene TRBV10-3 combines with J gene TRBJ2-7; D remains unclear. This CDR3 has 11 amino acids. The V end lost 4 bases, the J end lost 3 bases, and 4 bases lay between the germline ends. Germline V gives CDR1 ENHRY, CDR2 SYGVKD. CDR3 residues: CAISGYYEQYF. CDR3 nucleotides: TGTGCCATCAGTGGCTACTACGAGCAGTACTTC.

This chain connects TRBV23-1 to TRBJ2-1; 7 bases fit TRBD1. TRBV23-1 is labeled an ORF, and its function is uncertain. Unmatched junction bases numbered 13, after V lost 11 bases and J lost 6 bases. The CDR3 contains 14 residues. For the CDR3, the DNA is TGCGCCCGAGTTGACAGGGATCCTCGCAATGAGCAGTTCTTC. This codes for CARVDRDPRNEQFF.

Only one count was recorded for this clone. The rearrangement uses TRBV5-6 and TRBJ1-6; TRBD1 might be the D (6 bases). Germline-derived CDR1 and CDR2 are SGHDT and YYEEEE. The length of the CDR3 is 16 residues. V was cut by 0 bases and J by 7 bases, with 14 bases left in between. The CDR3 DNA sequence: TGTGCCAGCAGCTTGGGTGCGGGGGCTGGGAATTCACCCCTCCACTTT. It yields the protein CASSLGAGAGNSPLHF.